The 4 T cell receptor beta chains given below trace back to one sample, sequenced in a study of shared clonotypes between healthy human individuals. Data came from immunoSEQ multiplex PCR; TCRdb stores just in-frame clones and leaves some out. The profile shows some 2.1 million clones, 85% to 95% of them singletons. Specimen: naive CD4+ T cells sorted from blood. Subset defined: CD45RA+ positively selected. These receptors were taken from a man younger than 35 in good health.

The chain has TRBV28 and TRBJ2-5; D not resolved. The germline V and J ends were trimmed by 5 bases and 3 bases, with 19 bases remaining between them. The CDR3 covers 16 residues. Germline CDR1 MDHEN, CDR2 SYDVKM. The CDR3 sequence is CASSLRSFRQEETQYF. CDR3 coding DNA: TGTGCCAGCAGTCTCCGATCGTTTCGGCAGGAAGAGACCCAGTACTTC.

The chain has TRBV2 and TRBJ2-5; D call uncertain. There are 11 residues in the CDR3. The germline V and J ends were trimmed by 5 bases and 9 bases, with 10 bases remaining between them. The germline gives CDR1 SNHLY, CDR2 FYNNEI. The CDR3: CASSKRIAQYF. The DNA for the CDR3 is TGTGCCAGCAGTAAGAGGATCGCCCAGTACTTC.

The rearrangement joins TRBV7-2 to TRBJ2-7, with 8 bases matching TRBD1. The CDR3 has 15 residues. With V trimmed by 2 bases and J by 0 bases, 3 bases remained unmatched. The V gene's germline CDR1 is SGHTA and CDR2 FQGNSA. In nucleotides, the CDR3 is TGTGCCAGCAGCTTATGGGGACAGGCCTCCTACGAGCAGTACTTC. Amino acid sequence: CASSLWGQASYEQYF.

The chain recombines TRBV28 with TRBJ1-2, with D unclear. Germline V gene sequence: CDR1 MDHEN, CDR2 SYDVKM. V lost 1 base and J lost 4, with 7 bases in between. This CDR3 region has 13 residues. DNA of the CDR3: TGTGCCAGCAGTTTATCGAAGTTCTATGGCTACACCTTC. Its translation: CASSLSKFYGYTF.